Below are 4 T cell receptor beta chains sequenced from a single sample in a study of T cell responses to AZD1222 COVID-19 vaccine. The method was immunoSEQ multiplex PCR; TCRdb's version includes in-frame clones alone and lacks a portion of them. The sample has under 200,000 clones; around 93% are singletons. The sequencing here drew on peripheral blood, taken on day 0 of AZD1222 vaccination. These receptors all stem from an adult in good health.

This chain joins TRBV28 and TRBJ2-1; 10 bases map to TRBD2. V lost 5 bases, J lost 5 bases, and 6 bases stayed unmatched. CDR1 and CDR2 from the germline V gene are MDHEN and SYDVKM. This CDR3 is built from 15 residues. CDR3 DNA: TGTGCCAGCAGTCTCCCCGGACTAGCGGACAATGAGCAGTTCTTC. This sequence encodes CASSLPGLADNEQFF.

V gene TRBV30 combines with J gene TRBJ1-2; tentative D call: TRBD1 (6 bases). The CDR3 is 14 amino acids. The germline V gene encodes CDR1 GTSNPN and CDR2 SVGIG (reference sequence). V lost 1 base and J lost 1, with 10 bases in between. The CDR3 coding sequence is TGTGCCTGGAGTGAGACAGGAGGTAACTATGGCTACACCTTC. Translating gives CAWSETGGNYGYTF.

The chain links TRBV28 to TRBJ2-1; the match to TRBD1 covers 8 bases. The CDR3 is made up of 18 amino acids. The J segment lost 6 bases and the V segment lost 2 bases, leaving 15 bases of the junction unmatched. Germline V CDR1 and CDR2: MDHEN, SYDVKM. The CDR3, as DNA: TGTGCCAGCAGTTTAAATCAGGGGGCATTGACTAGGGGCAATGAGCAGTTCTTC. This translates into CASSLNQGALTRGNEQFF. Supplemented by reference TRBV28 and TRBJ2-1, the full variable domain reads DVKVTQSSRYLVKRTGEKVFLECVQDMDHENMFWYRQDPGLGLRLIYFSYDVKMKEKGDIPEGYSVSREKKERFSLILESASTNQTSMYLCASSLNQGALTRGNEQFFGPGTRLTVL.

The CDR3 sequence is CASSFSGRDEQYF. The CDR3 nucleotides read TGTGCCAGCAGCTTTAGCGGGAGGGACGAGCAGTACTTC. The chain joins TRBV27 to TRBJ2-7; TRBD2 agrees at 11 bases. The CDR3 is made up of 13 amino acids. CDR1 and CDR2 from the germline V gene are MNHEY and SMNVEV (reference sequence). The ends lost 6 bases at V and 5 bases at J; junction bases unmatched: 3.